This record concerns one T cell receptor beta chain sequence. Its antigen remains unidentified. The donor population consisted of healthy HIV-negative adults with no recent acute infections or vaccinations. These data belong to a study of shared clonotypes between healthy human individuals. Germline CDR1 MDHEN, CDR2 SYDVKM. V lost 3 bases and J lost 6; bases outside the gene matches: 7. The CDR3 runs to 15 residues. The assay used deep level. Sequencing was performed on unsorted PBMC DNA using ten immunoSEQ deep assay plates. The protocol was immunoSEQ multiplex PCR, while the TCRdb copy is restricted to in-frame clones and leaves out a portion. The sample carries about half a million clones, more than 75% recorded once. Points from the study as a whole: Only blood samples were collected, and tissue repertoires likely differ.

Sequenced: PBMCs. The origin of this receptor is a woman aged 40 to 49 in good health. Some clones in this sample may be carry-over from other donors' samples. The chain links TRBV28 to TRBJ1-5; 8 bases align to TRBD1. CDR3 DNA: TGTGCCAGCAGTTTCGTAGAGGACAGGGTTCAGCCCCAGCATTTT. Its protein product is CASSFVEDRVQPQHF.